The sequence of this T cell receptor (beta chain) was determined in a study of shared clonotypes between healthy human individuals. Trimming removed 10 bases from V and 2 bases from J; junction bases left unmatched: 9. CDR1 LNHDA and CDR2 SQIVND come from the germline V gene (reference sequence). The length of the CDR3 is 14 residues. This clone was recorded once. In the original processing: Owing to the provision of junction-only sequences devoid of quality scores by immunoSEQ, filtering differed. Generated by immunoSEQ multiplex PCR, the TCRdb table keeps only in-frame clones and is missing some. That table supplies the V and J calls and clone size; D and trimming were determined from the DNA. The repertoire consists of fewer than 3 million clones, with about nine tenths occurring once and the leading ten covering about 0.36%.

The specimen sequenced was naive CD4+ T cells from PBMCs. As for subset: CD45RA+ positively selected. This clonotype originated in a man aged 18 to 35 in good health. Some clones in this sample may be carry-over from other donors' samples. The chain couples TRBV19 to TRBJ2-3; TRBD1 matches 7 bases. The CDR3 DNA reads as TGTGCCACCCGGGACAGAAGACTCACAGATACGCAGTATTTT. This encodes CATRDRRLTDTQYF.